This entry is about one T cell receptor (beta chain). Its antigen is currently unknown. Measured with immunoSEQ multiplex PCR; TCRdb has only the in-frame clones, and not every one. In the table there are more than 120,000 clones, around nine tenths of which are singletons. The sample originates from a study of cytomegalovirus exposure and HLA in healthy donors. Study-level results: A classifier reportedly called cytomegalovirus status with high sensitivity and specificity. The study put about 180 TCR beta chains on its list as cytomegalovirus-associated. Many donors carried some public TCRs, although rarity characterized most TCR sequences.

The donors were in the roughly 130-subject validation cohort; that cohort was separate from the roughly 700-subject first cohort. The CDR3 sequence is 14 residues long. The V end lost 1 base, the J end lost 3 bases, and 11 bases lay between the germline ends. Germline V CDR1 and CDR2: GTSNPN, SVGIG (reference sequence). The TCR was taken from a young man in good health and CMV-seropositive. Sequences were obtained from PBMCs. The rearrangement links TRBV30 to TRBJ2-3, with D possibly TRBD1 on 6 matching bases. As DNA, the CDR3 is TGTGCCTGGAGTGGGACAGTTACTACAGATACGCAGTATTTT. Translated, it gives CAWSGTVTTDTQYF.